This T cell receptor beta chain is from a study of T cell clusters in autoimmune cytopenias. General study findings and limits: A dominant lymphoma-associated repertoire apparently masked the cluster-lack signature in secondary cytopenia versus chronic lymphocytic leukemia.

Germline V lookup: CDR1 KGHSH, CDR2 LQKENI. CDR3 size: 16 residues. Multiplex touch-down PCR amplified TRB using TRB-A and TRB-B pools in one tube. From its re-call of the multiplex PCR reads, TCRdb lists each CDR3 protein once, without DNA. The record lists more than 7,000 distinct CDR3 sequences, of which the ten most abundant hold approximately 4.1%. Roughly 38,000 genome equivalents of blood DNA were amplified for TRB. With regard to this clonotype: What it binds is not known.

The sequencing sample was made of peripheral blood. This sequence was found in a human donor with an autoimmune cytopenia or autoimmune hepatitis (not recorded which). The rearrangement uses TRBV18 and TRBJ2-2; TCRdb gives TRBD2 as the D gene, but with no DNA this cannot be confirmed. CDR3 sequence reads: CASSPPSGGRTGELFF.